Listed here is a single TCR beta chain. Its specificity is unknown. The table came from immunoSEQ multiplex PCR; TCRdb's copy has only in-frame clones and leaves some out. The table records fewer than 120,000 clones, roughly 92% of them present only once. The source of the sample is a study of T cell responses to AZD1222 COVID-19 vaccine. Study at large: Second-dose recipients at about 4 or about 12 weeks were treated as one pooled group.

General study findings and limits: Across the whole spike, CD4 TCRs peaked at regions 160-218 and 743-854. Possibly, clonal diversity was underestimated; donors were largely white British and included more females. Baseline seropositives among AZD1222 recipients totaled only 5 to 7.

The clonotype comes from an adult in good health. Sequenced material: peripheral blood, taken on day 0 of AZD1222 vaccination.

CDR3 bases: TGTGCCAGCAAATGCACTGAAGCTTTCTTT. The encoded protein is CASKCTEAFF. This rearrangement joins TRBV5-6 to TRBJ1-1; D gene uncertain. The CDR3 has 10 residues. The germline gives CDR1 SGHDT, CDR2 YYEEEE. V was pared by 6 bases and J by 4 bases, with 4 bases between.